This T cell receptor (beta chain) was retrieved from a study of cytomegalovirus exposure and HLA in healthy donors. Study summary: In an earlier analysis, approximately 120 million unique TCR beta sequences were found from 150 million to 200 million T cells. Regarding the study as a whole: By HLA locus, TCR association rates varied in a later analysis, with DRB1 showing the most and HLA-C the fewest.

A word on this clone: Its antigen remains unidentified.

Primers: 60 Vbeta forward and 13 Jbeta reverse. Profiling relied on immunoSEQ multiplex PCR, and the TCRdb table lists in-frame clones only, not all of them. The table has 130,000 or so clones, 74% seen once. Trimming removed 2 bases from V and 0 bases from J, with 8 bases in between. The CDR3 length is 16 residues. Germline V lookup: CDR1 MRHNA, CDR2 SNTAGT. The chain uses TRBV6-4 and TRBJ2-6; a weak D match, TRBD2 (7 bases). The receptor's source is a male donor in good health and CMV-seronegative. The sample was PBMCs. DNA for the CDR3: TGTGCCAGCAGTGACGGGGGGGCCTCTGGGGCCAACGTCCTGACTTTC. This codes for CASSDGGASGANVLTF.